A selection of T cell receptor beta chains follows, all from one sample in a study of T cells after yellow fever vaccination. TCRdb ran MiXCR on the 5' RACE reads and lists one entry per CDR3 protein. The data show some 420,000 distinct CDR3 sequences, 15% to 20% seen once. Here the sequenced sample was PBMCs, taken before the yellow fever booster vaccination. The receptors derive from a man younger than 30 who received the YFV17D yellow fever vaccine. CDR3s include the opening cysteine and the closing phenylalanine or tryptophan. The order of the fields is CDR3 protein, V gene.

CDR3: CASRDREGGGFHEQYF
V: TRBV2

CDR3: CASSLPGTGLRGYTF
V: TRBV7-2

CDR3: CASSNDGTASYEQYF
V: TRBV21-1

CDR3: CASSGGLRGTEAFF
V: TRBV6-1

CDR3: CAISVVTGKSGELFF
V: TRBV10-3

CDR3: CASSQVVGGPYNEQFF
V: TRBV3-1

CDR3: CASSWTSGGGSETQYF
V: TRBV6-5

CDR3: CASSQELSRRSYGYTF
V: TRBV3-1

CDR3: CASSYGAVPTNEKLFF
V: TRBV6-6

CDR3: CASSQDRFRGGAGELFF
V: TRBV4-2

CDR3: CASNVGNTGELFF
V: TRBV3-1

CDR3: CASSPPASRAPDTQYF
V: TRBV7-9

CDR3: CASSQVVSGSGSPYNEQFF
V: TRBV7-9

CDR3: CASMVTRPPDTQYF
V: TRBV7-2

CDR3: CAISESFSGELFF
V: TRBV10-3

CDR3: CSARDLGLAYNEQFF
V: TRBV20-1

CDR3: CASSVTSGPVAEQFF
V: TRBV9

CDR3: CASSLGFLTRQGAKNIQYF
V: TRBV7-8

CDR3: CASSLTPGPGELFF
V: TRBV13

CDR3: CATSRDLGQVYGYTF
V: TRBV15

CDR3: CASRGDRTYQETQYF
V: TRBV5-1

CDR3: CASSSPPGHRGNLAKNIQYF
V: TRBV7-9

CDR3: CASSPQGSTGEQYF
V: TRBV5-5

CDR3: CASSQESGWTTNTEAFF
V: TRBV4-2

CDR3: CASWTSGVRDTQYF
V: TRBV5-1

CDR3: CASSSRISGLQETQYF
V: TRBV7-2

CDR3: CASSDGTSSYTDTQYF
V: TRBV7-3

CDR3: CATSIDPGNTEAFF
V: TRBV15

CDR3: CASRPLRGGLYNEQFF
V: TRBV11-2

CDR3: CSARAAADFILSSYNEQFF
V: TRBV20-1

CDR3: CASSLGRGFRGYTF
V: TRBV12-3/TRBV12-4

CDR3: CSAAGAPNTGELFF
V: TRBV29-1

CDR3: CASIGTGINSPLHF
V: TRBV7-9

CDR3: CASRWTGGVGQFF
V: TRBV6-1

CDR3: CASQKRGGTDTQYF
V: TRBV4-1

CDR3: CASSQDRGLEQPQHF
V: TRBV4-3

CDR3: CSVEEPGEQETQYF
V: TRBV29-1

CDR3: CASSSPGKVVAGELFF
V: TRBV5-1

CDR3: CSIWTAMNTEAFF
V: TRBV29-1

CDR3: CSGQSSYNEQFF
V: TRBV29-1

CDR3: CSAEAPSGGVDTQYF
V: TRBV20-1

CDR3: CASSLDTNSGNTIYF
V: TRBV12-3/TRBV12-4

CDR3: CASRHSGELFF
V: TRBV19

CDR3: CASSATPPKQYF
V: TRBV2

CDR3: CASSEGLAGFSGSVF
V: TRBV6-1

CDR3: CASRKSTTQETQYF
V: TRBV6-2/TRBV6-3

CDR3: CASSLRGSTDTQYF
V: TRBV5-1

CDR3: CSARAPGLAGTGELFF
V: TRBV20-1

CDR3: CASSSRQSSYNEQFF
V: TRBV5-1

CDR3: CASSFKYRPSPDEQFF
V: TRBV11-1

CDR3: CASSVGTGGAYEQYF
V: TRBV4-1

CDR3: CSVEPGQGREAFF
V: TRBV29-1

CDR3: CASSRGLAGGPGNEQFF
V: TRBV11-3

CDR3: CASSSRTGTAYEQYF
V: TRBV7-9